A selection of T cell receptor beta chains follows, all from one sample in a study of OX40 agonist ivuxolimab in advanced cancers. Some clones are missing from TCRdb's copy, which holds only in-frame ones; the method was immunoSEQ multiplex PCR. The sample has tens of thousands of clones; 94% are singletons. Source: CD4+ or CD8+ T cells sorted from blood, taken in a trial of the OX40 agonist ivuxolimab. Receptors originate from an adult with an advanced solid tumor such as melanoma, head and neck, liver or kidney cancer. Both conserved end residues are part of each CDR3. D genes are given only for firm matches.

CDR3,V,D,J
CAINSVGGSLTHSGANVLTF,TRBV2,.,TRBJ2-6
CASSIDRFRGMDTDTQYF,TRBV19,.,TRBJ2-3
CASSLGISYEQYF,TRBV5-5,.,TRBJ2-7
CASSQDSTGAYEQYF,TRBV4-1,TRBD1,TRBJ2-7
CASSLVQSGSGNTIYF,TRBV7-6,.,TRBJ1-3
CASRLRGAGGLTDTQYF,TRBV10-2,.,TRBJ2-3
CASSKIRQINTEAFF,TRBV6-1,.,TRBJ1-1
CASSLGPVAYF,TRBV7-6,.,TRBJ2-7
CASSLEGMADTQYF,TRBV11-3,.,TRBJ2-3
CAWSVGAGVSTDTQYF,TRBV30,.,TRBJ2-3
CASSPRQASTGELFF,TRBV9,.,TRBJ2-2
CASSQPRGTNNEQFF,TRBV13,TRBD2,TRBJ2-1
CASSLRFEQYF,TRBV11-2,.,TRBJ2-7
CASSEGQGSNQPQHF,TRBV2,TRBD1,TRBJ1-5
CASSLMVSAGTQYF,TRBV7-8,.,TRBJ2-3
CASSLNTEAFF,TRBV7-8,.,TRBJ1-1
CASSSETGHYEQYF,TRBV19,.,TRBJ2-7
CASNLSGSPNEQYF,TRBV11-2,TRBD2,TRBJ2-7
CASSQDLRGASYEQYF,TRBV4-3,.,TRBJ2-7
CASSLGFRTSGNTIYF,TRBV5-6,.,TRBJ1-3
CASSLTLRGWRNTGELFF,TRBV7-2,.,TRBJ2-2
CASGGGSRTDTQYF,TRBV9,.,TRBJ2-3
CASSMLQGASTGELFF,TRBV19,TRBD1,TRBJ2-2
CASSLVFGGRENNEQFF,TRBV5-1,TRBD2,TRBJ2-1